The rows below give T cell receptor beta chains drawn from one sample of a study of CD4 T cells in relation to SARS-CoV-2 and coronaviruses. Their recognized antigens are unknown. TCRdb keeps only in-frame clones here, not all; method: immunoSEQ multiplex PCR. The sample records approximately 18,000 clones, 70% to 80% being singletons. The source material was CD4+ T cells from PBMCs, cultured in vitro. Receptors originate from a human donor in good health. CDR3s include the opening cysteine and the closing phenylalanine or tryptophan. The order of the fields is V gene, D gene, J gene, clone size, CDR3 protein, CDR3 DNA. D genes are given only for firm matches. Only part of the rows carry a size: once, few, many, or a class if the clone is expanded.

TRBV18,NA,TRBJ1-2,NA,CASSAGRYGYTF,TGTGCCAGCTCAGCAGGGCGCTATGGCTACACCTTC
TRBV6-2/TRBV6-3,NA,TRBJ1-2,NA,CASSYRPGSGYTF,TGTGCCAGCAGTTACAGGCCCGGCTCTGGCTACACCTTC
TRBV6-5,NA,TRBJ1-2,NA,CASSYSILYGYTF,TGTGCCAGCAGTTACTCAATCCTATATGGCTACACCTTC
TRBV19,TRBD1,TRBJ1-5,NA,CASSIDPRRGQVEVPQHF,TGTGCCAGTAGTATAGATCCGAGGAGAGGACAGGTGGAGGTCCCCCAGCATTTT
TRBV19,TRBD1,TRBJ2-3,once,CASRPGQGVTDTQYF,TGTGCCAGTAGGCCTGGACAGGGGGTGACAGATACGCAGTATTTT
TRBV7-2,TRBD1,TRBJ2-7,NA,CASSFVTGGSEQYF,TGTGCCAGCAGCTTTGTGACAGGGGGCTCCGAGCAGTACTTC
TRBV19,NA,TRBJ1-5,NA,CASSILSSNQPQHF,TGTGCCAGTAGTATTCTTAGTAGCAATCAGCCCCAGCATTTT
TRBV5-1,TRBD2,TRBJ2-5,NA,CASSPERGGGETQYF,TGCGCCAGCAGCCCGGAGCGGGGGGGCGGGGAGACCCAGTACTTC
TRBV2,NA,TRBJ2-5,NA,CASSGSGPHGETQYF,TGTGCCAGCAGTGGATCCGGCCCGCACGGAGAGACCCAGTACTTC
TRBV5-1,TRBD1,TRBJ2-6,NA,CASSVSAFGTGLSGANVLTF,TGCGCCAGCAGTGTCAGCGCTTTTGGGACAGGGTTATCGGGGGCCAACGTCCTGACTTTC
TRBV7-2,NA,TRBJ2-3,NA,CASSLESLVNTQYF,TGTGCCAGCAGCTTAGAATCATTGGTCAATACGCAGTATTTT
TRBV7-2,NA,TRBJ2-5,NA,CASSARYTQYF,TGTGCCAGCAGCGCAAGGTATACCCAGTACTTC
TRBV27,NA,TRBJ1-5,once,CASSEQGRQPQHF,TGTGCCAGCAGTGAACAGGGAAGGCAGCCCCAGCATTTT
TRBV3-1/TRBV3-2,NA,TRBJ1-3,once,CASSQGEAGNTIYF,TGTGCCAGCAGCCAAGGGGAGGCTGGAAACACCATATATTTT
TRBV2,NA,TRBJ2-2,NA,CASSFVAVGGELFF,TGTGCCAGCTCTTTCGTTGCGGTAGGGGGGGAGCTGTTTTTT
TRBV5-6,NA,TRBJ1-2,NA,CASSSFNGDGYTF,TGTGCCAGCAGCTCATTTAATGGGGACGGCTACACCTTC
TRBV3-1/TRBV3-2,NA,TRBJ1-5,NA,CASSQDLRINQPQHF,TGTGCCAGCAGCCAAGATCTACGGATCAATCAGCCCCAGCATTTT
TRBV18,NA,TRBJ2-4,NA,CASSLTGLAKNIQYF,TGTGCCAGCTCACTAACCGGCCTAGCCAAAAACATTCAGTACTTC
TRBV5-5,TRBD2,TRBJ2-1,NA,CASSSFGLAGDEQFF,TGTGCCAGCAGCTCATTCGGACTAGCAGGTGATGAGCAGTTCTTC
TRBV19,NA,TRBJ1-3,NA,CASSIRGSGNTIYF,TGTGCCAGTAGTATTCGGGGCTCCGGCAACACCATATATTTT
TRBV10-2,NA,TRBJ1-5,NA,CASSGGPRYNQPQHF,TGCGCCAGCTCGGGGGGACCGAGGTACAATCAGCCCCAGCATTTT
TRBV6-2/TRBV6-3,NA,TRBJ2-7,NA,CASSYRREVYEQYF,TGTGCCAGCAGTTATAGAAGGGAAGTCTACGAGCAGTACTTC
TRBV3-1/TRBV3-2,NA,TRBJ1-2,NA,CASSQALEGYTF,TGTGCCAGCAGCCAAGCTCTCGAGGGCTACACCTTC
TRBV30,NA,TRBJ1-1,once,CAWTSGTLTEAFF,TGTGCCTGGACTTCAGGGACTCTCACTGAAGCTTTCTTT
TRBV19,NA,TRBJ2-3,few,CASSPTSAYTQYF,TGTGCCAGTAGTCCAACCAGTGCGTATACGCAGTATTTT
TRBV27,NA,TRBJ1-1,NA,CASSLWDYRSNTEAFF,TGTGCCAGCAGTTTATGGGACTACCGGTCGAACACTGAAGCTTTCTTT
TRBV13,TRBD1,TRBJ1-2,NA,CASSHGQGDYGYTF,TGTGCCAGCAGCCACGGACAGGGCGACTATGGCTACACCTTC
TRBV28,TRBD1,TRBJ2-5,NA,CASSQPGQGFETQYF,TGTGCCAGCAGTCAACCGGGACAGGGGTTCGAGACCCAGTACTTC
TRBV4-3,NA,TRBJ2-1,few,CASSQELSSYNEQFF,TGCGCCAGCAGCCAAGAGCTGAGCTCCTACAATGAGCAGTTCTTC
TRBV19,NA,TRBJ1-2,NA,CASRQTGKRRGYTF,TGTGCCAGCCGACAAACAGGAAAAAGGAGAGGCTACACCTTC
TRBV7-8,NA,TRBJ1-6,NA,CASSLAGVDNSPLHF,TGTGCCAGCAGCTTAGCAGGGGTGGATAATTCACCCCTCCACTTT
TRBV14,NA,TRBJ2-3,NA,CASSNRGGGDTQYF,TGTGCCAGCAGCAACAGGGGAGGAGGAGATACGCAGTATTTT
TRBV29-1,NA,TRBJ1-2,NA,CSVEAVNYGYTF,TGCAGCGTTGAAGCGGTTAACTATGGCTACACCTTC
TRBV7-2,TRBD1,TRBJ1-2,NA,CASSLAGGNYGYTF,TGTGCCAGCAGCTTAGCAGGGGGCAACTATGGCTACACCTTC
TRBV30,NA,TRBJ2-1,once,CAWSVYHNEQFF,TGTGCCTGGAGTGTGTATCACAATGAGCAGTTCTTC
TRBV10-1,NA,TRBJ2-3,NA,CASSEGGKLRTDTQYF,TGCGCCAGCAGTGAAGGGGGAAAACTGCGAACAGATACGCAGTATTTT
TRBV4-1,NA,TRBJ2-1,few,CASSQDGAGVSSYNEQFF,TGCGCCAGCAGCCAAGATGGGGCGGGCGTTAGCTCCTACAATGAGCAGTTCTTC
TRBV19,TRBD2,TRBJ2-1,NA,CASRYGTSGSNEQFF,TGTGCCAGTAGGTATGGGACTAGCGGGAGTAATGAGCAGTTCTTC
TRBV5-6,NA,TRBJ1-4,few,CASSFSINEKLFF,TGTGCCAGCAGCTTCAGTATTAATGAAAAACTGTTTTTT
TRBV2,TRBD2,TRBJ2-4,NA,CASSGTSGSDIQYF,TGTGCCAGCAGTGGGACTAGCGGGAGTGACATTCAGTACTTC
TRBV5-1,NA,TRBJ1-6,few,CASSVDRHNSPLHF,TGCGCCAGCAGTGTGGACAGACATAATTCACCCCTCCACTTT
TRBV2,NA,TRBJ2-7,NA,CASSEYPPSRLSSYEQYF,TGTGCCAGCAGTGAATATCCCCCGTCCAGGTTGAGCTCCTACGAGCAGTACTTC
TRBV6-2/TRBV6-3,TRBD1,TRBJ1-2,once,CASSWTGGRYTF,TGTGCCAGCAGCTGGACAGGGGGCCGCTACACCTTC
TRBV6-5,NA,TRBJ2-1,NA,CASSYSIGSYNEQFF,TGTGCCAGCAGTTACTCGATTGGCTCCTACAATGAGCAGTTCTTC
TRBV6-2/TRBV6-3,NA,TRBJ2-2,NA,CASSKVMAAPGELFF,TGTGCCAGCAGTAAAGTCATGGCGGCGCCCGGGGAGCTGTTTTTT
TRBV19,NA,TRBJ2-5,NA,CASSSQLNGETQYF,TGTGCCAGTAGTAGTCAGCTTAACGGGGAGACCCAGTACTTC
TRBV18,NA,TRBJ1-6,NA,CASSPRGDSPLHF,TGTGCCAGCTCACCAAGGGGTGATTCACCCCTCCACTTT
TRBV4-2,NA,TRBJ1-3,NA,CASSQGGGSGNTIYF,TGTGCCAGCAGCCAAGGCGGCGGGTCTGGAAACACCATATATTTT
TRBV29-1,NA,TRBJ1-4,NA,CSVHQDNEKLFF,TGCAGCGTTCATCAAGATAATGAAAAACTGTTTTTT
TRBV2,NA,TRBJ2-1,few,CASMFSAGAAYNEQFF,TGTGCCAGCATGTTTTCTGCAGGGGCTGCCTACAATGAGCAGTTCTTC